One and the same sample provided the 17 T cell receptor beta chains below, sequenced in a study of cytomegalovirus exposure and HLA in healthy donors. The primer mix had 60 Vbeta and 13 Jbeta primers. Sequenced by immunoSEQ multiplex PCR; TCRdb stores in-frame clones only, minus some. The repertoire holds 150,000 to 200,000 clones, with 75% to 90% as singletons. Sequencing was carried out using PBMCs. Source of these receptors: a woman between 50 and 59 years old in good health and CMV-seropositive.

This chain connects TRBV5-1 to TRBJ1-5; perhaps TRBD1 as D (6 bases). This CDR3 contains 15 residues. Germline V gives CDR1 SGHRS, CDR2 YFSETQ. V shed 4 bases and J shed 0 bases, with 11 bases lying between them. CDR3 in DNA: TGCGCCAGCAGCCTCAGGGGTCATAGCAATCAGCCCCAGCATTTT. The encoded protein is CASSLRGHSNQPQHF.

The chain's CDR3 is CASSRETSGSDNEQFF. The CDR3 nucleotides read TGCGCCAGCAGCCGGGAAACTAGCGGGAGCGACAATGAGCAGTTCTTC. The V call is TRBV5-1, the J call TRBJ2-1; 11 positions match TRBD2. Germline lookup yields CDR1 SGHRS and CDR2 YFSETQ. CDR3 length equals 16 residues. The V segment lost 4 bases and the J segment 5 bases; nucleotides outside the gene matches: 8.

The chain uses TRBV30 and TRBJ2-7; 11 bases line up with TRBD1. The CDR3 extends over 15 amino acids. J lost 3 bases, V lost 1 base, and 5 bases had no gene match. Germline V lookup: CDR1 GTSNPN, CDR2 SVGIG (reference sequence). DNA of the CDR3: TGTGCCTGGAGTGCCTCCGGGACAGGGGGCTACGAGCAGTACTTC. Protein: CAWSASGTGGYEQYF.

V usage is TRBV10-3 and J usage is TRBJ1-1, with 7 bases aligning to TRBD1. The CDR3 consists of 13 residues. The junction had 10 bases not matched to a gene; V was cut back by 7 bases and J by 8 bases. Germline CDR1 ENHRY, CDR2 SYGVKD. CDR3 sequence (DNA): TGTGCCATCACCATGAGGTTGGACAGGGAAGCTTTCTTT. Translated, it gives CAITMRLDREAFF.

The count of this clone is one. This rearrangement joins TRBV7-2 to TRBJ2-3, with 7 bases aligning to TRBD1. The V segment lost 5 bases and the J segment 4 bases; nucleotides outside the gene matches: 9. The CDR3 loop spans 15 amino acids. The germline CDR1 and CDR2 sequences are SGHTA and FQGNSA. The CDR3 region has the DNA TGTGCCAGCAGCCCCGGACAGGTCCAGCCAGATACGCAGTATTTT. Its translation is CASSPGQVQPDTQYF.

The rearrangement uses TRBV18 and TRBJ2-2; 7 nucleotides agree with TRBD1. This CDR3 comprises 16 residues. Germline V CDR1 and CDR2: KGHSH, LQKENI. With 2 bases clipped from V and 1 base from J, the junction kept 4 bases outside the gene matches. CDR3 protein: CASSPVTGVNTGELFF. Here the CDR3 DNA reads TGTGCCAGCTCACCAGTCACAGGGGTGAACACCGGGGAGCTGTTTTTT.

The chain couples TRBV29-1 to TRBJ2-3; perhaps TRBD2 as D (5 bases). Germline loops: CDR1 SQVTM, CDR2 ANQGSEA. This CDR3 comprises 14 residues. V gave up 4 bases and J gave up 3 bases, with 14 bases separating them. The CDR3 reads CSVATGVATDTQYF. For the CDR3, the DNA is TGCAGCGTTGCGACCGGGGTAGCTACAGATACGCAGTATTTT.

The chain links TRBV6-5 to TRBJ2-3; D is ambiguous. Trimming left V 7 bases short and J 6 bases short, with 11 bases between. The CDR3 sequence is 12 residues long. The germline gives CDR1 MNHEY, CDR2 SVGAGI. CDR3 loop: CASTNYPDTQYF. The CDR3 DNA reads TGTGCCAGCACCAACTACCCGGATACGCAGTATTTT.

V gene TRBV5-1 combines with J gene TRBJ2-7, with 7 nucleotides matching TRBD1. The CDR3 spans 14 residues. The ends lost 5 bases at V and 2 bases at J; junction bases unmatched: 7. Germline CDR1 and CDR2: SGHRS and YFSETQ. As DNA, the CDR3 is TGCGCCAGCAGGAACGACGGGACAGCCTACGAGCAGTACTTC. Translated, it gives CASRNDGTAYEQYF. The variable domain in full, with the rest retrieved from reference TRBV5-1 and TRBJ2-7, is KAGVTQTPRYLIKTRGQQVTLSCSPISGHRSVSWYQQTPGQGLQFLFEYFSETQRNKGNFPGRFSGRQFSNSRSEMNVSTLELGDSALYLCASRNDGTAYEQYFGPGTRLTVT.

The chain couples TRBV27 to TRBJ1-1; possibly TRBD1 for D (6 bases). Looked up from germline, CDR1 is MNHEY and CDR2 is SMNVEV (reference sequence). The CDR3 has 13 amino acids. V was cut by 6 bases and J by 4 bases, with 12 bases left in between. The chain's CDR3 is CASRPDRTTEAFF. The CDR3 DNA reads TGTGCCAGCAGACCAGACAGGACCACTGAAGCTTTCTTT.

A few counts support this clone. V gene TRBV9 combines with J gene TRBJ1-5; D unresolved. The CDR3 is 14 residues long. Trimming took 0 bases from V and 5 from J, leaving 9 bases between them. Germline-derived CDR1 and CDR2 are SGDLS and YYNGEE. The CDR3 DNA sequence: TGTGCCAGCAGCGTAGATGCCGGAGATCAGCCCCAGCATTTT. Encoded protein: CASSVDAGDQPQHF. The full variable domain, rest sourced from reference TRBV9 and TRBJ1-5, is DSGVTQTPKHLITATGQRVTLRCSPRSGDLSVYWYQQSLDQGLQFLIQYYNGEERAKGNILERFSAQQFPDLHSELNLSSLELGDSALYFCASSVDAGDQPQHFGDGTRLSIL.

The rearrangement joins TRBV28 to TRBJ2-2; no firm D call. Germline assignment: CDR1 MDHEN and CDR2 SYDVKM. Trimming shortened V by 1 base and J by 6 bases, and 12 bases separated the two germline ends. The CDR3 extends over 15 amino acids. The CDR3 DNA follows: TGTGCCAGCAGTTTATTCGGCAGGTTCGCCGGGGAGCTGTTTTTT. This gives the protein CASSLFGRFAGELFF.

The rearrangement joins TRBV10-2 to TRBJ1-5; D unclear. This CDR3 has 12 amino acids. V was shortened by 5 bases and J by 3 bases, with 5 bases between the two germline ends. CDR1 and CDR2 from the germline V gene are WSHSY and SAAADI. CDR3: CASSSNNQPQHF. The DNA of the CDR3 is TGCGCCAGCAGTTCTAACAATCAGCCCCAGCATTTT.

V usage is TRBV28 and J usage is TRBJ1-1, with D unclear. Germline CDR1 and CDR2: MDHEN and SYDVKM. The CDR3 loop spans 15 amino acids. The V end lost 6 bases, the J end lost 3 bases, and 17 bases lay between the germline ends. CDR3 in DNA: TGTGCCAGCAGCGGTCCACACGATCGGGACACTGAAGCTTTCTTT. This encodes CASSGPHDRDTEAFF.

The chain combines TRBV18 with TRBJ1-5, with 7 bases fitting TRBD1. CDR1 is KGHSH, CDR2 LQKENI, per germline. The CDR3 extends over 13 amino acids. V was clipped by 6 bases and J by 3 bases; unmatched bases: 2. CDR3 amino acids: CASSRGDNQPQHF. CDR3 bases: TGTGCCAGCTCCAGGGGGGACAATCAGCCCCAGCATTTT.

This clone was detected only a few times. The chain has TRBV11-2 and TRBJ2-6; weak D call: TRBD2 (5 bases). The V gene lost 1 base and the J gene lost 5 bases, with 18 bases spanning the gap. Germline V gives CDR1 SGHAT, CDR2 FQNNGV. The length of the CDR3 is 18 residues. The CDR3 nucleotides are TGTGCCAGCAGCTTAGTGAGGAGGACCCGTTATTGGGCCAACGTCCTGACTTTC. Amino acids: CASSLVRRTRYWANVLTF.

V gene TRBV1 combines with J gene TRBJ1-2. TRBV1 is a pseudogene locus. The length of the CDR3 is 15 residues. The CDR3 protein is CTSSLPETMNYGYTF. CDR3 nucleotides: TGCACCAGCAGCTTACCCGAGACTATGAACTATGGCTACACCTTC.